These T cell receptor beta chains were read from a single sample in a study of Tregs in tolerant kidney transplant recipients. Clones were read by immunoSEQ multiplex PCR, and TCRdb kept only the in-frame ones, dropping some. The sample lists about 240,000 clones, roughly 80% seen once, with 0.64% in the top ten. Material: CD4+ T cells from blood. The receptors were sampled from a human donor in good health. CDR3s include the opening cysteine and the closing phenylalanine or tryptophan. Fields, in order: J gene, V gene, D gene, clone size, CDR3 protein, CDR3 DNA. The D gene is left open where the match is weak. Rows give clone size only sometimes, using once, few, many, or a class for an expanded clone.

J gene: TRBJ1-1
V gene: TRBV6-6
D gene: .
clone size: .
CDR3 protein: CAGSLDTYEAFF
CDR3 DNA: TGTGCCGGCAGTCTAGACACCTATGAAGCTTTCTTT

J gene: TRBJ2-7
V gene: TRBV5-4
D gene: TRBD1
clone size: once
CDR3 protein: CASSSPGQTYEQYF
CDR3 DNA: TGTGCCAGCAGCTCTCCGGGACAGACCTACGAGCAGTACTTC

J gene: TRBJ1-1
V gene: TRBV18
D gene: .
clone size: .
CDR3 protein: CASSQLDDTEAFF
CDR3 DNA: TGTGCCAGCTCACAGCTCGACGACACTGAAGCTTTCTTT

J gene: TRBJ1-5
V gene: TRBV11-2
D gene: .
clone size: .
CDR3 protein: CASSLGYFEAGSSAQPQHF
CDR3 DNA: TGTGCCAGCAGCTTAGGTTACTTTGAGGCAGGGAGTTCGGCCCAGCCCCAGCATTTT

J gene: TRBJ1-1
V gene: TRBV11-3
D gene: .
clone size: .
CDR3 protein: CASSVTVNTEAFF
CDR3 DNA: TGTGCCAGCAGCGTAACGGTGAACACTGAAGCTTTCTTT

J gene: TRBJ2-1
V gene: TRBV5-1
D gene: .
clone size: .
CDR3 protein: CASSLVRYNEQFF
CDR3 DNA: TGCGCCAGCAGCTTGGTTCGATACAATGAGCAGTTCTTC

J gene: TRBJ2-1
V gene: TRBV7-6
D gene: .
clone size: .
CDR3 protein: CASSLAGLRAYNEQFF
CDR3 DNA: TGTGCCAGCAGCTTAGCGGGACTCCGGGCCTACAATGAGCAGTTCTTC

J gene: TRBJ2-5
V gene: TRBV4-1
D gene: .
clone size: .
CDR3 protein: CASSLLPGPQETQYF
CDR3 DNA: TGCGCCAGCAGCCTACTTCCGGGGCCACAAGAGACCCAGTACTTC

J gene: TRBJ2-5
V gene: TRBV9
D gene: .
clone size: .
CDR3 protein: CASSPQARGTQYF
CDR3 DNA: TGTGCCAGCAGCCCCCAGGCCCGGGGGACCCAGTACTTC

J gene: TRBJ2-7
V gene: TRBV11-2
D gene: .
clone size: .
CDR3 protein: CASSWRDAAYEQYF
CDR3 DNA: TGTGCCAGCAGCTGGAGGGACGCCGCCTACGAGCAGTACTTC

J gene: TRBJ1-5
V gene: TRBV5-5
D gene: .
clone size: .
CDR3 protein: CASSVGTPSYSNQPQHF
CDR3 DNA: TGTGCCAGCAGCGTCGGGACACCTTCTTATAGCAATCAGCCCCAGCATTTT

J gene: TRBJ1-1
V gene: TRBV10-3
D gene: .
clone size: .
CDR3 protein: CAISPGQPNTEAFF
CDR3 DNA: TGTGCCATCTCACCGGGACAACCTAACACTGAAGCTTTCTTT

J gene: TRBJ1-5
V gene: TRBV19
D gene: TRBD1
clone size: .
CDR3 protein: CATEDRGPYSNQPQHF
CDR3 DNA: TGTGCCACCGAAGACAGGGGCCCGTATAGCAATCAGCCCCAGCATTTT

J gene: TRBJ1-2
V gene: TRBV2
D gene: TRBD1
clone size: .
CDR3 protein: CASRKKQGQGFYGYTF
CDR3 DNA: TGTGCCAGCAGGAAGAAACAAGGACAGGGATTCTATGGCTACACCTTC

J gene: TRBJ1-1
V gene: TRBV5-4
D gene: .
clone size: .
CDR3 protein: CASSLGMGWENTEAFF
CDR3 DNA: TGTGCCAGCAGCTTGGGGATGGGGTGGGAGAACACTGAAGCTTTCTTT

J gene: TRBJ1-3
V gene: TRBV19
D gene: .
clone size: .
CDR3 protein: CASSTTVAGNTIYF
CDR3 DNA: TGTGCCAGTAGTACGACAGTTGCTGGAAACACCATATATTTT

J gene: TRBJ2-5
V gene: TRBV29-1
D gene: TRBD2
clone size: .
CDR3 protein: CSVRRSSGVEETQYF
CDR3 DNA: TGCAGCGTTCGAAGATCTAGCGGGGTCGAAGAGACCCAGTACTTC

J gene: TRBJ2-1
V gene: TRBV15
D gene: .
clone size: .
CDR3 protein: CATSRAGTLPEQFF
CDR3 DNA: TGTGCCACCAGCAGAGCCGGGACCCTGCCCGAGCAGTTCTTC

J gene: TRBJ2-7
V gene: TRBV14
D gene: .
clone size: .
CDR3 protein: CASSQARQVGQYF
CDR3 DNA: TGTGCCAGCAGCCAAGCCCGACAGGTCGGGCAGTACTTC

J gene: TRBJ1-1
V gene: TRBV7-9
D gene: TRBD1
clone size: once
CDR3 protein: CASSNYDRDSTEAFF
CDR3 DNA: TGTGCCAGCAGCAACTATGACAGGGATAGCACTGAAGCTTTCTTT

J gene: TRBJ1-6
V gene: TRBV18
D gene: TRBD1
clone size: .
CDR3 protein: CASSGGTGGYSPLHF
CDR3 DNA: TGTGCCAGCTCAGGCGGGACAGGGGGCTACTCACCCCTCCACTTT

J gene: TRBJ2-3
V gene: TRBV10-1
D gene: TRBD2
clone size: .
CDR3 protein: CASSDRASGKDTQYF
CDR3 DNA: TGCGCCAGCAGTGATAGGGCTAGCGGGAAGGATACGCAGTATTTT

J gene: TRBJ2-3
V gene: TRBV7-9
D gene: .
clone size: .
CDR3 protein: CASSLTRDKTQYF
CDR3 DNA: TGTGCCAGCAGCTTAACCCGGGACAAAACGCAGTATTTT

J gene: TRBJ1-1
V gene: TRBV6-5
D gene: TRBD1
clone size: .
CDR3 protein: CASSPRTGGFTEAFF
CDR3 DNA: TGTGCCAGCAGTCCCCGGACAGGGGGCTTCACTGAAGCTTTCTTT

J gene: TRBJ2-1
V gene: TRBV5-1
D gene: TRBD2
clone size: .
CDR3 protein: CASSLAGGRVDEQFF
CDR3 DNA: TGCGCCAGCAGCCTCGCCGGCGGGAGGGTCGATGAGCAGTTCTTC

J gene: TRBJ2-7
V gene: TRBV6-1
D gene: .
clone size: .
CDR3 protein: CASSERYRQSSYEQYF
CDR3 DNA: TGTGCCAGCAGTGAAAGGTACAGACAGAGCTCCTACGAGCAGTACTTC

J gene: TRBJ1-5
V gene: TRBV19
D gene: .
clone size: .
CDR3 protein: CASRDPSEWQHF
CDR3 DNA: TGTGCCAGTAGGGACCCCTCGGAGTGGCAGCATTTT

J gene: TRBJ1-2
V gene: TRBV27
D gene: .
clone size: .
CDR3 protein: CASSLSTYSYGYTF
CDR3 DNA: TGTGCCAGCAGTTTATCGACTTACTCCTATGGCTACACCTTC

J gene: TRBJ2-1
V gene: TRBV19
D gene: TRBD2
clone size: .
CDR3 protein: CASSTTSATVKGQFF
CDR3 DNA: TGTGCCAGTAGTACGACTAGCGCTACCGTAAAGGGGCAGTTCTTC

J gene: TRBJ1-3
V gene: TRBV15
D gene: .
clone size: .
CDR3 protein: CATSRDRAGNTIYF
CDR3 DNA: TGTGCCACCAGCAGAGACAGGGCTGGAAACACCATATATTTT

J gene: TRBJ2-5
V gene: TRBV5-4
D gene: .
clone size: .
CDR3 protein: CASSFGGVRQETQYF
CDR3 DNA: TGTGCCAGCAGCTTCGGGGGCGTCCGCCAAGAGACCCAGTACTTC

J gene: TRBJ2-3
V gene: TRBV7-2
D gene: TRBD2
clone size: .
CDR3 protein: CASSISGLAGGGSTDTQYF
CDR3 DNA: TGTGCCAGCAGCATTTCGGGACTAGCGGGAGGGGGTAGCACAGATACGCAGTATTTT

J gene: TRBJ2-1
V gene: TRBV5-4
D gene: TRBD2
clone size: .
CDR3 protein: CASSSWVGTSGNYNEQFF
CDR3 DNA: TGTGCCAGCAGTTCTTGGGTAGGGACTAGCGGGAACTACAATGAGCAGTTCTTC

J gene: TRBJ1-1
V gene: TRBV4-2
D gene: .
clone size: few
CDR3 protein: CASSQAAASQLGAFF
CDR3 DNA: TGTGCCAGCAGCCAAGCCGCAGCGTCCCAACTGGGAGCTTTCTTT

J gene: TRBJ2-5
V gene: TRBV14
D gene: TRBD1
clone size: .
CDR3 protein: CASRYDRVEETQYF
CDR3 DNA: TGTGCCAGCAGATACGACAGGGTGGAAGAGACCCAGTACTTC

J gene: TRBJ2-7
V gene: TRBV7-9
D gene: TRBD2
clone size: .
CDR3 protein: CASSLGTSGPYEQYF
CDR3 DNA: TGTGCCAGCAGCTTAGGGACTAGCGGGCCCTACGAGCAGTACTTC

J gene: TRBJ2-5
V gene: TRBV19
D gene: TRBD1
clone size: .
CDR3 protein: CASSVGQGQTQYF
CDR3 DNA: TGTGCCAGTAGTGTGGGACAGGGGCAGACCCAGTACTTC

J gene: TRBJ2-1
V gene: TRBV20-1
D gene: .
clone size: once
CDR3 protein: CSAKSYNEQFF
CDR3 DNA: TGCAGTGCTAAGTCCTACAATGAGCAGTTCTTC

J gene: TRBJ2-5
V gene: TRBV7-3
D gene: .
clone size: .
CDR3 protein: CASSLLGSETQYF
CDR3 DNA: TGTGCCAGCAGCTTACTAGGGTCGGAGACCCAGTACTTC

J gene: TRBJ2-7
V gene: TRBV7-8
D gene: TRBD2
clone size: .
CDR3 protein: CASSRGLAGNYEQYF
CDR3 DNA: TGTGCCAGCAGCCGTGGACTAGCGGGAAACTACGAGCAGTACTTC

J gene: TRBJ2-1
V gene: TRBV6-1
D gene: .
clone size: .
CDR3 protein: CASRPGIYNEQFF
CDR3 DNA: TGTGCCAGCAGGCCAGGGATATACAATGAGCAGTTCTTC

J gene: TRBJ2-2
V gene: TRBV6-6
D gene: TRBD1
clone size: .
CDR3 protein: CASSYPTGGRSGELFF
CDR3 DNA: TGTGCCAGCAGTTATCCGACAGGGGGCAGGTCCGGGGAGCTGTTTTTT

J gene: TRBJ2-4
V gene: TRBV19
D gene: .
clone size: once
CDR3 protein: CASTSGRSLYF
CDR3 DNA: TGTGCCAGTACCTCGGGACGGTCGTTGTACTTC

J gene: TRBJ1-1
V gene: TRBV27
D gene: .
clone size: few
CDR3 protein: CASSLSGWYTEAFF
CDR3 DNA: TGTGCCAGCAGTTTATCGGGTTGGTACACTGAAGCTTTCTTT